These 29 T cell receptor beta chains were sequenced from one sample in a study of technical replicates of blood from several donors. Assay: immunoSEQ multiplex PCR; the TCRdb copy retains only in-frame clones and omits some. Of under 85,000 clones in the sample, more than 75% were seen once. The specimen was PBMCs. The origin of the receptors is a human donor in good health. Some clones in this sample may be carry-over from other donors' samples.

V and J are TRBV4-2 and TRBJ2-2; 7 positions match TRBD2. The V gene end was trimmed by 2 bases and the J gene end by 2 bases; junction bases not matched to a gene: 2. Germline values: CDR1 LGHNA, CDR2 YNFKEQ. This CDR3 spans 15 amino acids. CDR3 sequence reads: CASSQSGINTGELFF. In nucleotides, the CDR3 is TGTGCCAGCAGCCAAAGCGGGATTAACACCGGGGAGCTGTTTTTT.

The genes are TRBV6-6 and TRBJ2-7; a weak D match, TRBD1 (6 bases). V was cut by 8 bases and J by 3 bases, with 8 bases left in between. The germline CDR1 and CDR2 sequences are MNHNY and SVGAGI (reference sequence). The CDR3 is 11 residues long. The CDR3 nucleotides read TGTGCCAGCCTAGGGGGCTACGAGCAGTACTTC. Amino acids: CASLGGYEQYF.

The gene calls are TRBV27 and TRBJ1-1; tentatively, D is TRBD1 (5 bases). The germline gives CDR1 MNHEY, CDR2 SMNVEV (reference sequence). The CDR3 spans 14 residues. V lost 0 bases and J 5 bases, leaving 10 bases between the germline ends. CDR3 amino acids: CASSLSTGRTEAFF. In DNA, the CDR3 is TGTGCCAGCAGTTTATCTACAGGCCGAACTGAAGCTTTCTTT.

The CDR3 DNA is TGTGCCAGCAGCTCAGACAGGACTAACTATGGCTACACCTTC. Its protein product is CASSSDRTNYGYTF. The chain recombines TRBV5-6 with TRBJ1-2, with D possibly matching TRBD1 (6 bases). V lost 3 bases and J lost 0, with 9 bases in between. The CDR3 extends over 14 amino acids. The germline V gene has CDR1 SGHDT and CDR2 YYEEEE.

This clone was seen only once. The chain has TRBV7-3 and TRBJ1-1; a possible D gene is TRBD1 (5 bases). CDR3 size: 18 residues. The germline V gene has CDR1 SGHTA and CDR2 FQGTGA. V gave up 2 bases and J gave up 1 base, with 20 bases separating them. The CDR3 nucleotides are TGTGCCAGCAGCTTAGGACATAACCAGGGACTCAGGAACACTGAAGCTTTCTTT. Translated, it gives CASSLGHNQGLRNTEAFF.

The rearrangement links TRBV15 to TRBJ2-1; 11 positions agree with TRBD2. J lost 5 bases, V lost 4 bases, and 4 bases had no gene match. CDR3 size: 15 residues. Germline V gives CDR1 LNHNV, CDR2 YYDKDF (reference sequence). CDR3: CATSIGLAGDNEQFF. The DNA for the CDR3 is TGTGCCACCAGCATCGGACTAGCGGGCGACAATGAGCAGTTCTTC. Together with reference TRBV15 and TRBJ2-1, the CDR3 gives the full variable domain: DAMVIQNPRYQVTQFGKPVTLSCSQTLNHNVMYWYQQKSSQAPKLLFHYYDKDFNNEADTPDNFQSRRPNTSFCFLDIRSPGLGDTAMYLCATSIGLAGDNEQFFGPGTRLTVL.

Relative to its sample, this clone is medium-sized. The same CDR3 is also encoded by other DNA sequences in this sample. The genes are TRBV5-1 and TRBJ2-1; 8 bases are shared with TRBD2. This CDR3 is 14 amino acids long. The germline gives CDR1 SGHRS, CDR2 YFSETQ. The V gene end was trimmed by 2 bases and the J gene end by 2 bases; junction bases not matched to a gene: 0. The CDR3: CASSFSGAYNEQFF. CDR3 DNA sequence: TGCGCCAGCAGCTTTAGCGGGGCCTACAATGAGCAGTTCTTC.

The V and J genes are TRBV2 and TRBJ2-1; possible D gene TRBD2, 5 bases. The CDR3 loop spans 14 amino acids. V was shortened by 6 bases and J by 2 bases, with 11 bases between the two germline ends. Germline loops: CDR1 SNHLY, CDR2 FYNNEI. The CDR3 sequence is CASSRTYTYNEQFF. The CDR3 bases are TGTGCCAGCAGCAGGACTTACACCTACAATGAGCAGTTCTTC.

The chain recombines TRBV5-6 with TRBJ1-2; tentatively, D is TRBD1 (6 bases). The V gene lost 3 bases and the J gene lost 7 bases, with 25 bases spanning the gap. Germline V gives CDR1 SGHDT, CDR2 YYEEEE. This CDR3 is 17 amino acids long. The CDR3 DNA is TGTGCCAGCAGCTCGAAATCATCAGGGGTTCGGTCGGGTGGCTACACCTTC. Translating it yields CASSSKSSGVRSGGYTF. The full variable domain, in which reference TRBV5-6 and TRBJ1-2 provide the parts outside the CDR3, is DAGVTQSPTHLIKTRGQQVTLRCSPKSGHDTVSWYQQALGQGPQFIFQYYEEEERQRGNFPDRFSGHQFPNYSSELNVNALLLGDSALYLCASSSKSSGVRSGGYTFGSGTRLTVV.

The V and J genes are TRBV6-1 and TRBJ2-5; 7 nucleotides agree with TRBD2. The V gene's germline CDR1 is MNHNS and CDR2 SASEGT. The V segment lost 7 bases and the J segment 5 bases; nucleotides outside the gene matches: 10. The CDR3 extends over 14 amino acids. The CDR3 sequence is CASTSGVIWETQYF. For the CDR3, the DNA is TGTGCCAGCACGAGCGGGGTAATTTGGGAGACCCAGTACTTC.

V is TRBV4-3 and J is TRBJ2-7, with TRBD2 matching over 11 bases. Germline V lookup: CDR1 LGHNA, CDR2 YSLEER. The trim removed 0 bases at V and 6 bases at J, leaving 4 bases unmatched. This CDR3 comprises 15 residues. The CDR3 is CASSQELAGAAEQYF. Written as DNA, the CDR3 is TGCGCCAGCAGCCAAGAACTAGCGGGAGCGGCCGAGCAGTACTTC.

This clone was counted once. The chain couples TRBV4-3 to TRBJ2-3; TRBD1 matches at 10 bases. Per germline, CDR1 LGHNA and CDR2 YSLEER. The CDR3 is 16 amino acids. Trimming removed 1 base from V and 0 bases from J; junction bases left unmatched: 1. Here the CDR3 DNA reads TGCGCCAGCAGCCAAGGGGACAGGGGAAGCACAGATACGCAGTATTTT. Encoded protein: CASSQGDRGSTDTQYF.

J is TRBJ2-7 and V is TRBV6-1; 7 nucleotides match TRBD1. The length of the CDR3 is 12 residues. V was clipped by 6 bases and J by 5 bases; unmatched bases: 4. Germline V gene lookup returns CDR1 MNHNS and CDR2 SASEGT. This CDR3 is CASRDDRDEQYF. The DNA for the CDR3 is TGTGCCAGCAGAGATGACAGGGACGAGCAGTACTTC.

The V gene is TRBV6-5, the J gene TRBJ2-1, with a possible D match to TRBD2 (5 bases). V lost 6 bases, J lost 1 base, and 13 bases lay in between. Germline V CDR1 and CDR2: MNHEY, SVGAGI. This CDR3 is 15 amino acids long. CDR3: CASSSSDYSYNEQFF. The CDR3 region has the DNA TGTGCCAGCAGCTCCTCTGACTATTCCTACAATGAGCAGTTCTTC.

CDR3 protein: CASSSGVEQYF. In DNA form, the CDR3 reads TGTGCCAGCAGCTCGGGTGTGGAGCAGTACTTC. The chain is built from TRBV7-2 and TRBJ2-7; D is unresolved. Trimming removed 4 bases from V and 7 bases from J, with 8 bases in between. The germline V gene encodes CDR1 SGHTA and CDR2 FQGNSA. The CDR3 has 11 amino acids.

This clone occurred once. CDR3 in amino acids: CASSDVPAGGPDTQYF. The CDR3 DNA is TGTGCCAGCAGTGACGTCCCGGCGGGAGGGCCAGATACGCAGTATTTT. The chain links TRBV6-4 to TRBJ2-3; 9 nucleotides align to TRBD2. This CDR3 has 16 residues. Germline-derived CDR1 and CDR2 are MRHNA and SNTAGT. V lost 2 bases and J lost 4; bases outside the gene matches: 7.

The chain carries TRBV5-4 and TRBJ2-3; 7 bases fit TRBD2. The V segment lost 0 bases and the J segment 5 bases; nucleotides outside the gene matches: 6. Per germline, CDR1 SGHNT and CDR2 YYREEE (reference sequence). The CDR3 sequence is 15 residues long. The CDR3 sequence: CASSLASGVGDTQYF. DNA for the CDR3: TGTGCCAGCAGCTTGGCTAGCGGCGTAGGAGATACGCAGTATTTT.

The V and J genes are TRBV7-9 and TRBJ2-7; the match to TRBD1 covers 9 bases. Germline V gene lookup returns CDR1 SEHNR and CDR2 FQNEAQ (reference sequence). J lost 3 bases, V lost 6 bases, and 6 bases had no gene match. This CDR3 comprises 14 residues. The CDR3 DNA is TGTGCCAGCAGACGGCCGGGACAGGGCTACGAGCAGTACTTC. This sequence encodes CASRRPGQGYEQYF.

The chain carries TRBV2 and TRBJ2-1; 7 positions match TRBD2. After removal of 8 bases from V and 6 bases from J, the junction contained 22 bases not matched to a gene. Per the germline V gene, CDR1 is SNHLY and CDR2 is FYNNEI. This CDR3 spans 18 amino acids. The CDR3 DNA reads TGTGCCAGCTCACCCCGGGACTCACTAGCGCCCTTTGGCAATGAGCAGTTCTTC. The encoded protein is CASSPRDSLAPFGNEQFF.

V usage is TRBV30 and J usage is TRBJ2-7, with D perhaps matching TRBD2 (6 bases). Germline lookup yields CDR1 GTSNPN and CDR2 SVGIG (reference sequence). Trimming left V 2 bases short and J 2 bases short, with 10 bases between. There are 13 residues in the CDR3. CDR3 DNA: TGTGCCTGGAGTCTAGCGCTACCCTACGAGCAGTACTTC. It translates to CAWSLALPYEQYF.

The chain joins TRBV18 to TRBJ2-2, with TRBD2 identical over 13 bases. The V gene's germline CDR1 is KGHSH and CDR2 LQKENI. The CDR3 length is 16 residues. The V and J ends lost 4 bases and 4 bases, in that order; junction bases with no gene match: 3. The CDR3 bases are TGTGCCAGCTCACAAGGACTAGCGGGAGTCACCGGGGAGCTGTTTTTT. The encoded protein is CASSQGLAGVTGELFF.

This chain uses TRBV6-5 with TRBJ2-5; no clear D gene. The germline V gene has CDR1 MNHEY and CDR2 SVGAGI. V was clipped by 6 bases and J by 1 base, with 15 bases between them. This CDR3 comprises 15 residues. The CDR3 loop is CASRSSSYFQETQYF. Written as DNA, the CDR3 is TGTGCCAGCAGAAGTAGCTCCTACTTCCAAGAGACCCAGTACTTC.

The CDR3 nucleotides are TGTGCCATCGCCCGACAGGGGGCGGACAAAAACATTCAGTACTTC. As protein: CAIARQGADKNIQYF. The chain recombines TRBV10-3 with TRBJ2-4; 10 bases line up with TRBD1. This CDR3 is built from 15 residues. V gave up 8 bases and J gave up 3 bases; unmatched junction bases: 7. The germline gives CDR1 ENHRY, CDR2 SYGVKD.

On this clone itself: The same CDR3 arises from other DNA sequences in this sample as well. The J gene is TRBJ1-1, the V gene TRBV13; the match to TRBD1 covers 9 bases. The trim removed 5 bases at V and 1 base at J, leaving 2 bases unmatched. CDR1 is PRHDT, CDR2 FYEKMQ, per germline (reference sequence). The CDR3 sequence is 14 residues long. The CDR3 region is CASSRGQGNTEAFF. CDR3 bases: TGTGCCAGCAGCCGGGGACAGGGGAACACTGAAGCTTTCTTT. Looking up the rest from reference TRBV13 and TRBJ1-1 gives the full variable domain: AAGVIQSPRHLIKEKRETATLKCYPIPRHDTVYWYQQGPGQDPQFLISFYEKMQSDKGSIPDRFSAQQFSDYHSELNMSSLELGDSALYFCASSRGQGNTEAFFGQGTRLTVV.

V usage is TRBV5-1 and J usage is TRBJ2-7, with 12 bases aligning to TRBD2. Germline V gene data show CDR1 as SGHRS and CDR2 as YFSETQ. With V trimmed by 5 bases and J by 3 bases, 6 bases remained unmatched. This CDR3 contains 15 residues. CDR3 sequence reads: CASSWTSGTFYEQYF. CDR3 coding DNA: TGCGCCAGCAGTTGGACTAGCGGGACCTTCTACGAGCAGTACTTC.

The chain joins TRBV7-2 to TRBJ2-1; 7 bases agree with TRBD2. This CDR3 comprises 17 residues. Unmatched junction bases numbered 6, after V lost 1 base and J lost 0 bases. Germline CDR1 SGHTA, CDR2 FQGNSA. CDR3 protein: CASSLEGRGGSYNEQFF. CDR3 sequence (DNA): TGTGCCAGCAGCTTAGAGGGTCGCGGGGGCTCCTACAATGAGCAGTTCTTC.

This chain joins TRBV19 and TRBJ2-2; the D gene is possibly TRBD1 (6 bases). CDR3 size: 14 residues. V was pared by 6 bases and J by 1 base, with 9 bases between. Germline V gene lookup returns CDR1 LNHDA and CDR2 SQIVND (reference sequence). The CDR3 region is CASRATGNTGELFF. The CDR3 nucleotides are TGTGCCAGTAGAGCGACAGGGAACACCGGGGAGCTGTTTTTT.

The CDR3 region is CASSADRGRAEAFF. CDR3 in DNA: TGTGCCAGCAGCGCCGACAGGGGGCGCGCTGAAGCTTTCTTT. The chain joins TRBV7-2 to TRBJ1-1; 10 nucleotides line up with TRBD1. V dropped 5 bases and J dropped 6; count of bases not matched to a gene: 6. CDR1 and CDR2 (germline): SGHTA, FQGNSA. The CDR3 runs 14 residues.

As regards this clone: One end of the junction does not line up with germline, which may come from a read error. The chain is built from TRBV4-2 and TRBJ1-1, with 7 bases aligning to TRBD1. CDR1 is LGHNA and CDR2 is YNFKEQ in the germline V gene. CDR3 length equals 16 residues. CDR3 sequence (DNA): TGTGCCAGCAGCCAAGATTTTAGGGGGCTGAACTCTGAAGCTTTCTTT. Protein sequence: CASSQDFRGLNSEAFF.